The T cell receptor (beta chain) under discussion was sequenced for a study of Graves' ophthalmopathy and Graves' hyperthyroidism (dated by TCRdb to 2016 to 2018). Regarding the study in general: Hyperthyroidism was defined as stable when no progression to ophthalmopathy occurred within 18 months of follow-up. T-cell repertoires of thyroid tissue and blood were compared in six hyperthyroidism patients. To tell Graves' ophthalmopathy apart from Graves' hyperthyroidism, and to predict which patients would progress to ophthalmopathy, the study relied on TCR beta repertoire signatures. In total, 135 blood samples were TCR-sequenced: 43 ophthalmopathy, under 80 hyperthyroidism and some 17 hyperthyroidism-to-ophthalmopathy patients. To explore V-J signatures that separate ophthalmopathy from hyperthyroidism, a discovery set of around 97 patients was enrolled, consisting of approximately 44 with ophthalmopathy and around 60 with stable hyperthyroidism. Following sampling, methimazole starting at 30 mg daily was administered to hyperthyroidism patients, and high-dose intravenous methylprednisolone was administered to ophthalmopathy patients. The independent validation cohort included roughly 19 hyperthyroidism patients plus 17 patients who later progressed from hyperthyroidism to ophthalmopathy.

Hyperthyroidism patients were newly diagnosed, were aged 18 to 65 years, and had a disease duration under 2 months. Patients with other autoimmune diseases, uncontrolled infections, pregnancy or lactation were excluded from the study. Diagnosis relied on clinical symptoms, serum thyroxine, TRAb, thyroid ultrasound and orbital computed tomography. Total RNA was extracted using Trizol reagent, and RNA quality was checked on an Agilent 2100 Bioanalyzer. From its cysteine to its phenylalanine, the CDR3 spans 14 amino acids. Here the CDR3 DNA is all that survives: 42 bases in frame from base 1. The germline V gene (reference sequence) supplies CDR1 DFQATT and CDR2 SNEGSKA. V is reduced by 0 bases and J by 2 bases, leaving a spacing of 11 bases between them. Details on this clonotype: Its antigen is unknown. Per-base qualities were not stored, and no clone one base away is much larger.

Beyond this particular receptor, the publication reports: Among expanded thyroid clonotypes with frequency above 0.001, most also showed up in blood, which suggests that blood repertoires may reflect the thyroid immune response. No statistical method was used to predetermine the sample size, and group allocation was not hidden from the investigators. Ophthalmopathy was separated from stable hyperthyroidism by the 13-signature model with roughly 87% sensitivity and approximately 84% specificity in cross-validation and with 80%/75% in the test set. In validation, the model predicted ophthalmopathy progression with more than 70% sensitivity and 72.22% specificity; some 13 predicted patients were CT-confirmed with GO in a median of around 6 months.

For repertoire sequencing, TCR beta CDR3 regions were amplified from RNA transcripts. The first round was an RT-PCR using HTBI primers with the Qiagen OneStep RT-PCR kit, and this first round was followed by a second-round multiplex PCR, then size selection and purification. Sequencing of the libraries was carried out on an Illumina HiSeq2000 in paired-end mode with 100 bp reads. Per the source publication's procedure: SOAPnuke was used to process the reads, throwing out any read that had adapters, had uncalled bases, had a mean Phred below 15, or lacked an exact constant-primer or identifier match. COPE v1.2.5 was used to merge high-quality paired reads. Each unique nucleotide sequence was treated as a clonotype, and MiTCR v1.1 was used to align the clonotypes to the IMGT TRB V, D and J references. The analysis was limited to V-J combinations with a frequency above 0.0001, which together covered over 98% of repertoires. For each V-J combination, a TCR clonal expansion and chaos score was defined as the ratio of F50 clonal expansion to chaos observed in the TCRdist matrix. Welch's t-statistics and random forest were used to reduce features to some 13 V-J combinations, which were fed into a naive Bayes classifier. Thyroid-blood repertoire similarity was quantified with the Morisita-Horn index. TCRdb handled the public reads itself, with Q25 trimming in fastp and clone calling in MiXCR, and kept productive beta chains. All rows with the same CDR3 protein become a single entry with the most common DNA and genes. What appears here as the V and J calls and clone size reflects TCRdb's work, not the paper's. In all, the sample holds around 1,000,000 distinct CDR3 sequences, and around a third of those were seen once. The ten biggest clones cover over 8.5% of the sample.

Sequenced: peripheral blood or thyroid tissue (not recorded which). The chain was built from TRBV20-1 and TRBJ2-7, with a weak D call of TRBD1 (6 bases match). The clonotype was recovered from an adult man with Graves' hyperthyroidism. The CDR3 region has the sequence CSAREAGTTYEQYF. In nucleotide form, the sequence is TGCAGTGCTAGAGAGGCCGGGACAACCTACGAGCAGTACTTC.